Below, 8 T cell receptor beta chains from the same sample are listed, as sequenced in a study of CD8+CD57+ T cells in acquired aplastic anemia. Patients included in sequencing had previously demonstrated CD8+CD57+ cell expansion by flow cytometry. The use of genomic DNA as template underpinned the TCR beta VDJ and CDR3 profiling. In TCRdb, the reads were re-called with MiXCR into one record per CDR3 protein. The table lists hundreds of thousands of distinct CDR3 sequences, about 50% of them singletons. What was sequenced was sorted CD4+, CD8+, or CD8+CD57+ T cells (not recorded which) from PBMCs. Receptors originate from a human donor with aplastic anemia.

Regarding this clonotype: A junction end diverges from the germline sequence, so it may reflect a read error. V gene TRBV7-9 combines with J gene TRBJ1-1; no reliable D call. The CDR3 is 12 amino acids. CDR1 and CDR2 from the germline V gene are SEHNR and FQNEAQ (reference sequence). In DNA, the CDR3 is TGTGCCAGCAGTTTAGGGTACACTGAAGCTTTCTTT. As protein: CASSLGYTEAFF.

This clonotype was recorded once. This chain links TRBV5-1 with TRBJ1-2; no definite D call. The V and J ends lost 0 bases and 3 bases respectively, with 9 bases between them. Germline CDR1 is SGHRS and CDR2 is YFSETQ. There are 14 residues in the CDR3. The DNA of the CDR3 is TGCGCCAGCAGCTTGGGGGCCGATTACTATGGCTACACCTTC. Protein product: CASSLGADYYGYTF.

The genes are TRBV29-1 and TRBJ2-1; 7 nucleotides match TRBD1. The CDR3 covers 15 residues. The V and J ends lost 6 bases and 3 bases, in that order; junction bases with no gene match: 11. CDR1 is SQVTM and CDR2 is ANQGSEA in the germline V gene. Written as DNA, the CDR3 is TGCAGCGTAAACCCGGATGGGGACAGCTACAATGAGCAGTTCTTC. It codes for CSVNPDGDSYNEQFF.

The chain employs TRBV9 and TRBJ2-7; 7 positions agree with TRBD1. CDR3 length equals 14 residues. V lost 2 bases, J lost 3 bases, and 5 bases stayed unmatched. Looked up from germline, CDR1 is SGDLS and CDR2 is YYNGEE. The CDR3 is CASSVRTGLYEQYF. As DNA, the CDR3 is TGTGCCAGCAGCGTCCGGACAGGCCTCTACGAGCAGTACTTC.

V usage is TRBV5-6 and J usage is TRBJ1-2, with TRBD1 as a possible D gene (6 bases). The CDR3 sequence is 14 residues long. Germline loops: CDR1 SGHDT, CDR2 YYEEEE. V was pared by 4 bases and J by 8 bases, with 18 bases between. The CDR3: CASSRSTGSYGYTF. In DNA, the CDR3 is TGTGCCAGCAGCCGGTCTACAGGGTCATACGGCTACACCTTC. Using reference TRBV5-6 and TRBJ1-2 for the parts outside the CDR3, the full variable domain is DAGVTQSPTHLIKTRGQQVTLRCSPKSGHDTVSWYQQALGQGPQFIFQYYEEEERQRGNFPDRFSGHQFPNYSSELNVNALLLGDSALYLCASSRSTGSYGYTFGSGTRLTVV.

J is TRBJ2-6 and V is TRBV5-1, with 10 bases that match TRBD2. The V gene's germline CDR1 is SGHRS and CDR2 YFSETQ. V trimming: 6 bases; J trimming: 0 bases; junction bases outside the gene matches: 12. The CDR3 totals 19 residues. CDR3 protein: CASIVATSGPSSGANVLTF. The DNA for the CDR3 is TGCGCCAGCATTGTGGCGACTAGCGGGCCTTCCTCTGGGGCCAACGTCCTGACTTTC.

This sequence joins TRBV2 and TRBJ2-3; 8 positions agree with TRBD2. In germline, CDR1 is SNHLY, CDR2 FYNNEI. This CDR3 comprises 15 residues. The ends lost 7 bases at V and 2 bases at J; junction bases unmatched: 8. As DNA, the CDR3 is TGTGCCAGCACCGAGAACGGGGGGGCCACAGATACGCAGTATTTT. As protein: CASTENGGATDTQYF.

The count of this clonotype is one. The chain carries TRBV7-9 and TRBJ2-7; 10 bases agree with TRBD1. With V trimmed by 3 bases and J by 3 bases, 11 bases remained unmatched. The V gene's germline CDR1 is SEHNR and CDR2 FQNEAQ (reference sequence). The CDR3 is 17 amino acids. The CDR3 DNA sequence: TGTGCCAGCAGCTTGGGGACAGGGGCCTATCGAAACTACGAGCAGTACTTC. This gives the protein CASSLGTGAYRNYEQYF. The full variable domain, its missing parts supplied by reference TRBV7-9 and TRBJ2-7, is DTGVSQNPRHKITKRGQNVTFRCDPISEHNRLYWYRQTLGQGPEFLTYFQNEAQLEKSRLLSDRFSAERPKGSFSTLEIQRTEQGDSAMYLCASSLGTGAYRNYEQYFGPGTRLTVT.